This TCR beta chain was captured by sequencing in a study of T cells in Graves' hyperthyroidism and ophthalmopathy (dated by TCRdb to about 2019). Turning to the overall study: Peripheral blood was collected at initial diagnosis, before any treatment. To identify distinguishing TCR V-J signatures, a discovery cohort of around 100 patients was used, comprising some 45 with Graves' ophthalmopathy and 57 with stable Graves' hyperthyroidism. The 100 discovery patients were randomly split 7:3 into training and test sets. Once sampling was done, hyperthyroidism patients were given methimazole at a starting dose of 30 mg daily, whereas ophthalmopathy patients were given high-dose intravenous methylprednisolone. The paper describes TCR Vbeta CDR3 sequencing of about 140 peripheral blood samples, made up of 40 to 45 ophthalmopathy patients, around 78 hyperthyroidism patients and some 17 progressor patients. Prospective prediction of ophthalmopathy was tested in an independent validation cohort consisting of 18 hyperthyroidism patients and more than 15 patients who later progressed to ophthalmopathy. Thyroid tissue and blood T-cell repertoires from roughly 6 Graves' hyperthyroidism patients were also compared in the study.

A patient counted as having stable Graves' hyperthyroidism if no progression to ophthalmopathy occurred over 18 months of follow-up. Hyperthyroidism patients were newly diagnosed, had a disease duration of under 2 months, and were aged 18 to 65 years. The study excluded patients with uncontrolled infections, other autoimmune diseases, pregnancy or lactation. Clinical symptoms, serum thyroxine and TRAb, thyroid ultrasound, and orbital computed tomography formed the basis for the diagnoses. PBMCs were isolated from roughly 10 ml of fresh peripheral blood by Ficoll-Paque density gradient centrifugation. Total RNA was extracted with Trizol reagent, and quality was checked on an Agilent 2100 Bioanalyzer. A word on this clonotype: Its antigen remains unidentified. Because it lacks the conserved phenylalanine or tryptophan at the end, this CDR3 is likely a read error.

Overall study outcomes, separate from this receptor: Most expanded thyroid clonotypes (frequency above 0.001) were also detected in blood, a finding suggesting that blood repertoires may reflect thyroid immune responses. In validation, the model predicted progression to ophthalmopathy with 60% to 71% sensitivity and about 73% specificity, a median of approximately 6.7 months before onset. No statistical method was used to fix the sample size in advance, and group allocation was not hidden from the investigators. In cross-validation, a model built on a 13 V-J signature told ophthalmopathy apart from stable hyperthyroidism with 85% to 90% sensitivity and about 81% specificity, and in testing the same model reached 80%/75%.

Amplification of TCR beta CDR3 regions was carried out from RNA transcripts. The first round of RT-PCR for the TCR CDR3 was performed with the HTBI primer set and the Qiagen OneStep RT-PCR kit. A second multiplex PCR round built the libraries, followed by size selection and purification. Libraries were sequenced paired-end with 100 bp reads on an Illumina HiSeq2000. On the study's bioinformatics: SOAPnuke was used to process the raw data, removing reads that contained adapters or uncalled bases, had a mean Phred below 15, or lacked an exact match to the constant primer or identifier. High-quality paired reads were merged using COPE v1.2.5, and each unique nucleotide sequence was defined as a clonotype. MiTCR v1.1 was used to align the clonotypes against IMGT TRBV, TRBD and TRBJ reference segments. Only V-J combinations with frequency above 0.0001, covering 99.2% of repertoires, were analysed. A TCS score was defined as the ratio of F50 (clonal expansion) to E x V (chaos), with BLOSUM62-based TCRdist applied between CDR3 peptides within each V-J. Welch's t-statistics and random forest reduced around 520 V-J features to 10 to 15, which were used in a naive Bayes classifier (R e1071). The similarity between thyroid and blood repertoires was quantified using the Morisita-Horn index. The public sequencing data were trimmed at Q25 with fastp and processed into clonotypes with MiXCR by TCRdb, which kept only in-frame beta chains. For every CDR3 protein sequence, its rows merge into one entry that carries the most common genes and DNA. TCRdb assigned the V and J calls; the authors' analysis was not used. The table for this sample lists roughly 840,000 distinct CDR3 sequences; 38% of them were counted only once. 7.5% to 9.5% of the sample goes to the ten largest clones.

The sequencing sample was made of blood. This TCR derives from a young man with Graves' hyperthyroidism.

The DNA reads TGCGCCAGCAGCTTGGTAGGGCAGGCAAACACTGAAGCTTTCCTT. Its product reads: CASSLVGQANTEAFL. Rearrangement joined TRBV5-1 to TRBJ1-1; no D segment can be confidently identified. Between the V and J ends, shortened by 0 bases and 2 bases respectively, the junction contains 11 bases. Sequences SGHRS (CDR1) and YFSETQ (CDR2) are obtained from the germline V gene. The CDR3 is 15 amino acids long, termini counted. Solely the CDR3 DNA is kept, with 45 bases framed from the first base.